This record covers a single TCR beta chain. The template was genomic DNA from peripheral blood, not RNA. Rearranged V-D-J TRB sequences were amplified with a mixed TRB-A/B primer pool. TCRdb analysed the multiplex PCR reads with MiXCR anew, one entry per CDR3 protein. The table has more than 1,000 distinct CDR3 sequences, about 27% seen once; the top ten hold around a fifth. The V gene's germline CDR1 is SGHTA and CDR2 FQGNSA. V dropped 5 bases and J dropped 3 bases, with 13 bases sitting between them. The CDR3 extends over 15 amino acids. The data belong to a study of T cell repertoires in aging, cancer and after chemotherapy. Overall study context: Six age groups, ranging from 30 or younger to 70 or older, included the donors. Glioblastoma patients receiving temozolomide-based therapy gave paired samples before and after chemotherapy.

The receptor was isolated from a human donor with a solid tumor. Sample: blood. V gene TRBV7-2 combines with J gene TRBJ2-2; no clear D. The CDR3 DNA sequence: TGTGCCAGCAGCGGGGTCGTCTGGGACACCGGGGAGCTGTTTTTT. Amino acid sequence: CASSGVVWDTGELFF.